Listed here are 22 T cell receptor beta chains from one sample, sequenced in a study of blood T cell repertoires in COVID-19. The assay was immunoSEQ multiplex PCR, and TCRdb's table has in-frame clones only and misses some. The profile shows around 200,000 clones, approximately 86% of them singletons. Sequencing input: peripheral blood. The receptors stem from a man aged 40-50 years with active or convalescent COVID-19.

The chain employs TRBV5-1 and TRBJ2-5; tentatively, D is TRBD2 (5 bases). Per the germline V gene, CDR1 is SGHRS and CDR2 is YFSETQ. The CDR3 consists of 13 residues. The V gene lost 4 bases and the J gene lost 7 bases, with 14 bases spanning the gap. CDR3 sequence reads: CASSPLGAGTQYF. The CDR3 bases are TGCGCCAGCAGCCCCTTGGGAGCTGGGACCCAGTACTTC.

The J gene is TRBJ1-3, the V gene TRBV30; D is ambiguous. Looked up from germline, CDR1 is GTSNPN and CDR2 is SVGIG (reference sequence). The CDR3 length is 14 residues. V gave up 5 bases and J gave up 0 bases, with 11 bases separating them. The CDR3 sequence is CAWGHGSSGNTIYF. The DNA for the CDR3 is TGTGCCTGGGGCCACGGGAGCTCTGGAAACACCATATATTTT.

This clone appeared once. The V gene is TRBV15, the J gene TRBJ2-1, with D perhaps TRBD2 (5 bases). There are 13 residues in the CDR3. The V gene lost 1 base and the J gene lost 11 bases, with 12 bases spanning the gap. Germline V CDR1 and CDR2: LNHNV, YYDKDF (reference sequence). CDR3 bases: TGTGCCACCAGCAGAGGAAAGGACTTGAAGCAGTTCTTC. This gives the protein CATSRGKDLKQFF.

This clone occurred once. This rearrangement joins TRBV9 to TRBJ2-5, with 7 bases aligning to TRBD1. Per the germline V gene, CDR1 is SGDLS and CDR2 is YYNGEE. The CDR3 totals 13 residues. Unmatched junction bases numbered 5, after V lost 4 bases and J lost 5 bases. The CDR3 DNA reads TGTGCCAGCAGCATACAGGGGCGGGAGACCCAGTACTTC. Translated: CASSIQGRETQYF.

The chain recombines TRBV29-1 with TRBJ2-4; 15 positions agree with TRBD2. The ends lost 3 bases at V and 2 bases at J; junction bases unmatched: 5. The germline V gene has CDR1 SQVTM and CDR2 ANQGSEA. The CDR3 runs to 17 residues. CDR3 amino acids: CSVDGLAGGPSKNIQYF. CDR3 bases: TGCAGCGTTGACGGACTAGCGGGGGGGCCGTCCAAAAACATTCAGTACTTC.

J is TRBJ2-2 and V is TRBV5-1; 7 bases agree with TRBD1. Germline V CDR1 and CDR2: SGHRS, YFSETQ. The CDR3 has 16 amino acids. The V segment lost 0 bases and the J segment 6 bases; nucleotides outside the gene matches: 8. CDR3 sequence reads: CASSLDQGVGAGELFF. The DNA of the CDR3 is TGCGCCAGCAGCTTGGACCAGGGGGTAGGGGCCGGGGAGCTGTTTTTT.

The V call is TRBV11-2, the J call TRBJ2-7; possibly TRBD2 for D (5 bases). The CDR3 covers 13 residues. V was trimmed by 3 bases and J by 2 bases, leaving 8 bases between them. Germline assignment: CDR1 SGHAT and CDR2 FQNNGV. CDR3 nucleotides: TGTGCCAGCAGCTTCGTGCGGGCCTACGAGCAGTACTTC. This codes for CASSFVRAYEQYF.

The chain is built from TRBV28 and TRBJ2-7; D might be TRBD1 (5 bases). The CDR3 length is 16 residues. V shed 0 bases and J shed 0 bases, with 12 bases lying between them. Germline V lookup: CDR1 MDHEN, CDR2 SYDVKM. The CDR3 sequence: CASSLWSSTASYEQYF. Written as DNA, the CDR3 is TGTGCCAGCAGTTTATGGTCATCGACAGCCTCCTACGAGCAGTACTTC.

The chain couples TRBV19 to TRBJ1-5; D not certain. The CDR3 covers 11 residues. V lost 8 bases to trimming and J lost 5 bases, with 7 bases between them. Germline values: CDR1 LNHDA, CDR2 SQIVND (reference sequence). CDR3 residues: CASGIDQPQHF. The DNA for the CDR3 is TGTGCCAGTGGCATCGATCAGCCCCAGCATTTT.

This clone was observed once. This sample includes further DNA sequences coding for the same CDR3. The chain joins TRBV9 to TRBJ1-4, with a tentative D call TRBD1 (5 bases). Germline V gene data show CDR1 as SGDLS and CDR2 as YYNGEE. CDR3 size: 15 residues. V lost 0 bases and J 4 bases, leaving 10 bases between the germline ends. This CDR3 reads CASSVGGQGNEKLFF. The CDR3 nucleotides are TGTGCCAGCAGCGTAGGAGGTCAGGGTAATGAAAAACTGTTTTTT.

The V gene is TRBV5-1, the J gene TRBJ1-1; no reliable D call. V lost 2 bases, J lost 0 bases, and 5 bases lay in between. There are 13 residues in the CDR3. CDR1 SGHRS and CDR2 YFSETQ come from the germline V gene. The CDR3 DNA sequence: TGCGCCAGCAGCTTCGAGGTGAACACTGAAGCTTTCTTT. Encoded protein: CASSFEVNTEAFF.

The rearrangement links TRBV29-1 to TRBJ2-3, with 11 bases lining up with TRBD2. V dropped 1 base and J dropped 2; count of bases not matched to a gene: 5. The CDR3 runs 16 residues. Germline CDR1 SQVTM, CDR2 ANQGSEA. The CDR3 bases are TGCAGCGTTGAAGTAGCGGGGGGGTTGTTCACAGATACGCAGTATTTT. This encodes CSVEVAGGLFTDTQYF.

The V and J genes are TRBV9 and TRBJ1-4; D is uncertain. The germline CDR1 and CDR2 sequences are SGDLS and YYNGEE. The CDR3 contains 15 residues. V was cut by 4 bases and J by 8 bases, with 18 bases left in between. For the CDR3, the DNA is TGTGCCAGCAGCCCAGGATCCACCCTTAGGGAAAAACTGTTTTTT. Its translation is CASSPGSTLREKLFF.

This clone was recorded a few times. The chain uses TRBV11-3 and TRBJ1-1; maybe TRBD1 (6 bases). CDR1 is SGHNT and CDR2 is YENEEA in the germline V gene. The CDR3 has 13 amino acids. V was pared by 5 bases and J by 6 bases, with 13 bases between. The CDR3 DNA reads as TGTGCCAGCAGCAGTGACAGGTGGGCTGAAGCTTTCTTT. Encoded protein: CASSSDRWAEAFF.

This rearrangement joins TRBV4-3 to TRBJ1-2; TRBD1 matches 10 bases. The CDR3 covers 15 residues. J was trimmed by 6 bases and V by 1 base; bases with no gene match: 5. Germline CDR1 and CDR2: LGHNA and YSLEER. In DNA form, the CDR3 reads TGCGCCAGCAGCCAAGGGGACAGGGGCGGGGATGGCTACACCTTC. Protein sequence: CASSQGDRGGDGYTF.

The CDR3 bases are TGTGCCAGCAGTTCGGGGGCAGGGGGCGACTATGGCTACACCTTC. Encoded protein: CASSSGAGGDYGYTF. This rearrangement joins TRBV28 to TRBJ1-2, with 8 bases matching TRBD1. J lost 3 bases, V lost 4 bases, and 7 bases had no gene match. Germline CDR1 is MDHEN and CDR2 is SYDVKM. The CDR3 contains 15 residues.

V and J are TRBV3-1 (or the pseudogene TRBV3-2) and TRBJ2-7, with D possibly matching TRBD1 (5 bases). CDR1 LGHDT and CDR2 YNNKEL come from the germline V gene (reference sequence). Trimming removed 5 bases at V and 3 bases at J, with 14 bases between. This CDR3 has 14 amino acids. This CDR3 reads CASSYPGRGYEQYF. The DNA for the CDR3 is TGTGCCAGCAGCTACCCGGGTAGGGGCTACGAGCAGTACTTC.

V usage is TRBV3-1 (or the pseudogene TRBV3-2) and J usage is TRBJ2-3, with 8 bases that match TRBD2. CDR1 is LGHDT and CDR2 is YNNKEL in the germline V gene (reference sequence). Trimming removed 3 bases from V and 1 base from J; junction bases left unmatched: 6. This CDR3 has 16 amino acids. The CDR3 sequence is CASSHGLARGTDTQYF. In DNA, the CDR3 is TGTGCCAGCAGCCACGGACTAGCACGCGGCACAGATACGCAGTATTTT.

The genes are TRBV15 and TRBJ2-5; 7 bases line up with TRBD2. V lost 0 bases, J lost 5 bases, and 3 bases stayed unmatched. Germline V gene sequence: CDR1 LNHNV, CDR2 YYDKDF (reference sequence). CDR3 length equals 14 residues. The chain's CDR3 is CATSRDQGGETQYF. The CDR3 nucleotides read TGTGCCACCAGCAGAGATCAGGGAGGGGAGACCCAGTACTTC.

The chain has TRBV10-3 and TRBJ2-1, with 8 bases lining up with TRBD1. Germline CDR1 is ENHRY and CDR2 is SYGVKD. The CDR3 consists of 13 residues. The V segment lost 9 bases and the J segment 1 base; nucleotides outside the gene matches: 2. CDR3 sequence (DNA): TGTGCCATACAGGGGGAGTCCTACAATGAGCAGTTCTTC. Translating gives CAIQGESYNEQFF.

The chain carries TRBV11-2 and TRBJ1-1; 9 nucleotides match TRBD1. V lost 5 bases and J lost 1; bases outside the gene matches: 2. Germline assignment: CDR1 SGHAT and CDR2 FQNNGV. The CDR3 is 14 residues long. CDR3 region: CASSPDRGNTEAFF. DNA for the CDR3: TGTGCCAGCAGCCCGGACAGGGGGAACACTGAAGCTTTCTTT.

This chain joins TRBV29-1 and TRBJ2-7; possible D gene TRBD1, 6 bases. This CDR3 region has 12 residues. Germline CDR1 reads SQVTM; CDR2 reads ANQGSEA. V lost 2 bases, J lost 6 bases, and 11 bases lay in between. CDR3 DNA: TGCAGCGTTGAACAGGGGCCCGCCGAGCAGTACTTC. This sequence encodes CSVEQGPAEQYF.